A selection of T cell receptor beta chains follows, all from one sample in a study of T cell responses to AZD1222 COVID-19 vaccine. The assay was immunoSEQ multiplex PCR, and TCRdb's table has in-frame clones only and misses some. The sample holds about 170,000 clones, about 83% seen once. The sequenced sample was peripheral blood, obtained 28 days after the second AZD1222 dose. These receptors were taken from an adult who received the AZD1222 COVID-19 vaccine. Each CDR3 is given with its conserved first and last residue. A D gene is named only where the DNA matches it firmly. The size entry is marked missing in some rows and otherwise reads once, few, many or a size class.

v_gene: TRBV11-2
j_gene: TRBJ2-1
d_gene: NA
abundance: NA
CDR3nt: TGTGCCAGCAATCCAGGGCAGTACAATGAGCAGTTCTTC
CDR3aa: CASNPGQYNEQFF

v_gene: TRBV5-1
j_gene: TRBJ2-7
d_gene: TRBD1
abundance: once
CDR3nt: TGCGCCAGCAGCTTGGAACGACAGGGAGCCTACGAGCAGTACTTC
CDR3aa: CASSLERQGAYEQYF

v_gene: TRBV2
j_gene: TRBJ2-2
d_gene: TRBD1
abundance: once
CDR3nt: TGTGCCAGCAGCGTTAGGGGGCATGACGGGGAGCTGTTTTTT
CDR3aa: CASSVRGHDGELFF

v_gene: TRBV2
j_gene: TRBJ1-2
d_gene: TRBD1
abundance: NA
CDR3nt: TGTGCCAGCAGGGCGGGACAGGGTGATGGCTACACCTTC
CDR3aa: CASRAGQGDGYTF

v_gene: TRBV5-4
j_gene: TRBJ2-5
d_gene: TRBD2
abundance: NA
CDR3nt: TGTGCCAGCAGCCTAGGGGGACTAGCGGGGGGCCAAGAGACCCAGTACTTC
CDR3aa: CASSLGGLAGGQETQYF

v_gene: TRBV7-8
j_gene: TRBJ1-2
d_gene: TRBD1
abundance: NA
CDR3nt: TGTGCCAGCAGCTTAGGACAGGGGGCTAACTATGGCTACACCTTC
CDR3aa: CASSLGQGANYGYTF

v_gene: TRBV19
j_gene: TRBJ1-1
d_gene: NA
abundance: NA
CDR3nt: TGTGCCACGAAGAGAGTTGCTAACACTGAAGCTTTCTTT
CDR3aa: CATKRVANTEAFF

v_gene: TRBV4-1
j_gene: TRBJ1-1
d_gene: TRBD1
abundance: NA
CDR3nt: TGCGCCAGCAGCCAAGGACAGGGTAAGGGGAACACTGAAGCTTTCTTT
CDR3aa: CASSQGQGKGNTEAFF

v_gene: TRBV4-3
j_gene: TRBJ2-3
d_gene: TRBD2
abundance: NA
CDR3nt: TGCGCCAGCAGCCAGAGCACTAGCGGGGGACGCACAGATACGCAGTATTTT
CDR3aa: CASSQSTSGGRTDTQYF

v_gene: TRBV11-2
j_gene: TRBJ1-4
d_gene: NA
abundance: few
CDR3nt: TGTGCCAGCAGCTTAGTACGGGGATTCAATGAAAAACTGTTTTTT
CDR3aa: CASSLVRGFNEKLFF